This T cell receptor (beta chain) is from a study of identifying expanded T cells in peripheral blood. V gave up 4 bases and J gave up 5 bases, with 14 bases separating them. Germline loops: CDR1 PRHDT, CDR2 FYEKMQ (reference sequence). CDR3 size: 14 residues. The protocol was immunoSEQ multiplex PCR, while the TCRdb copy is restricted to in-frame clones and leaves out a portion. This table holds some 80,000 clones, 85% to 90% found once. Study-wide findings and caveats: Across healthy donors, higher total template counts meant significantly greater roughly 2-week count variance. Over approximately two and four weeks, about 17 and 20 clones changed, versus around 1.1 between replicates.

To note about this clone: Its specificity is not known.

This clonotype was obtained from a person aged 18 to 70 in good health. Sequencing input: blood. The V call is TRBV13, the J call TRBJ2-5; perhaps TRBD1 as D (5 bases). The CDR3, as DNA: TGTGCCAGCAGCTCAAGCAGGGTAAGGGAGACCCAGTACTTC. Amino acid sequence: CASSSSRVRETQYF.